These 10 T cell receptor beta chains were all obtained from the same sample, sequenced in a study of T cell repertoires in cytomegalovirus infection. TCRdb analysed the reads with MiXCR anew, one entry per CDR3 protein. The sample lists 250,000 or so distinct CDR3 sequences; roughly 9.1% were seen once. The sequenced sample was PBMCs. Source of these receptors: a human donor in good health (CMV status not recorded). Some clones in this sample may be carry-over from other donors' samples.

The chain has TRBV20-1 and TRBJ2-1; D is perhaps TRBD2 (5 bases). The CDR3 has 15 residues. Trimming stripped 1 base from V and 0 bases from J, with 10 bases between. Germline CDR1 DFQATT, CDR2 SNEGSKA (reference sequence). CDR3 sequence: CSARVYGSSYNEQFF. The CDR3 bases are TGCAGTGCTAGAGTCTATGGGAGCTCCTACAATGAGCAGTTCTTC.

This clonotype occurred many times. The gene calls are TRBV7-2 and TRBJ2-6; TRBD1 agrees at 9 bases. The ends lost 5 bases at V and 0 bases at J; junction bases unmatched: 8. This CDR3 comprises 18 residues. The germline CDR1 and CDR2 sequences are SGHTA and FQGNSA. CDR3 DNA sequence: TGTGCCAGCAGCCCCCGGACAGGGGCCAACTCTGGGGCCAACGTCCTGACTTTC. It yields the protein CASSPRTGANSGANVLTF.

This clonotype was seen a handful of times. The DNA for the CDR3 is TGCGCCAGCAGCCAAGATCTTGGGACAGTCACTAACTATGGCTACACCTTC. As protein: CASSQDLGTVTNYGYTF. V usage is TRBV4-3 and J usage is TRBJ1-2; 7 positions agree with TRBD1. The V and J ends lost 0 bases and 0 bases, in that order; junction bases with no gene match: 7. The germline V gene has CDR1 LGHNA and CDR2 YSLEER. The CDR3 length is 17 residues.

This clonotype was picked up many times. The V and J genes are TRBV20-1 and TRBJ2-3; D might be TRBD2 (6 bases). The CDR3 is 14 residues long. Germline values: CDR1 DFQATT, CDR2 SNEGSKA (reference sequence). V was trimmed by 3 bases and J by 2 bases, leaving 12 bases between them. The chain's CDR3 is CSASRDSNTDTQYF. In nucleotides, the CDR3 is TGCAGTGCTAGCCGGGACTCAAACACAGATACGCAGTATTTT.

This clonotype was observed many times. This chain connects TRBV7-2 to TRBJ1-1; D unresolved. This CDR3 comprises 14 residues. Germline V gene lookup returns CDR1 SGHTA and CDR2 FQGNSA. V lost 0 bases, J lost 1 base, and 6 bases lay in between. Here the CDR3 DNA reads TGTGCCAGCAGCTTAGCAGGCCCGAACACTGAAGCTTTCTTT. Translating gives CASSLAGPNTEAFF.

The chain employs TRBV2 and TRBJ2-7; 8 nucleotides line up with TRBD2. The germline V gene has CDR1 SNHLY and CDR2 FYNNEI. The J segment lost 1 base and the V segment lost 9 bases, leaving 8 bases of the junction unmatched. This CDR3 spans 14 amino acids. As DNA, the CDR3 is TGTGCCAGGGGGGGGACTAGAGGTTCCTACGAGCAGTACTTC. Amino acid sequence: CARGGTRGSYEQYF.

Only a few counts were recorded for this clonotype. V is TRBV6-2 or TRBV6-3 and J is TRBJ2-2; D gene unclear. The ends were cut back, 3 bases at V and 0 bases at J, with 11 bases in the middle. The CDR3 is 16 amino acids. Germline V gene lookup returns CDR1 MNHEY and CDR2 SVGEGT. CDR3 sequence (DNA): TGTGCCAGCAGTTATAACCCCCTCGCGAACACCGGGGAGCTGTTTTTT. Translated: CASSYNPLANTGELFF.

This clonotype was observed many times. The rearrangement links TRBV7-2 to TRBJ1-3; unclear D gene. The germline V gene has CDR1 SGHTA and CDR2 FQGNSA. Between the trimmed V and J ends, which lost 6 bases and 0 bases, there was a span of 12 bases. The CDR3 runs 15 residues. The CDR3 sequence: CASRIHPSSGNTIYF. The CDR3 DNA is TGTGCCAGCAGGATACACCCGTCCTCTGGAAACACCATATATTTT. Together with reference TRBV7-2 and TRBJ1-3, the CDR3 gives the full variable domain: GAGVSQSPSNKVTEKGKDVELRCDPISGHTALYWYRQSLGQGLEFLIYFQGNSAPDKSGLPSDRFSAERTGGSVSTLTIQRTQQEDSAVYLCASRIHPSSGNTIYFGEGSWLTVV.

This clonotype appeared many times. The chain is built from TRBV12-3 or TRBV12-4 and TRBJ2-1; TRBD2 might be the D (6 bases). The CDR3 is 16 residues long. V was pared by 1 base and J by 7 bases, with 17 bases between. The CDR3 spells CASSLGVGGWGNEQFF. In DNA form, the CDR3 reads TGTGCCAGCAGTTTAGGTGTCGGGGGATGGGGAAATGAGCAGTTCTTC.

There are many counts of this clonotype. The genes are TRBV7-9 and TRBJ1-1; D uncertain. Trimming removed 5 bases at V and 5 bases at J, with 15 bases between. Germline V gene lookup returns CDR1 SEHNR and CDR2 FQNEAQ (reference sequence). CDR3 length: 14 amino acids. The CDR3, as DNA: TGTGCCAGCAGCCACAGTCGGAAACTGACTGAAGCTTTCTTT. Its translation is CASSHSRKLTEAFF.